This section outlines one T cell receptor (beta chain) sequence together with its context. TCRdb's copy holds only in-frame clones and misses some; the assay was immunoSEQ multiplex PCR. The profile shows about 19,000 clones, almost 85% of them singletons. V lost 5 bases to trimming and J lost 5 bases; unmatched junction nucleotides: 5. The CDR3 spans 12 residues. CDR1 is SQVTM and CDR2 is ANQGSEA in the germline V gene. This entry is derived from a study of graft-versus-host responses after intestinal transplantation. Whole-study context: Uniformly, recipients were administered anti-thymocyte globulin induction with subsequent tacrolimus and steroids for around three years.

This TCR was sampled from a human patient who received an intestinal transplant, so some T cells may come from the graft donor. The gene calls are TRBV29-1 and TRBJ1-2; 7 nucleotides agree with TRBD1. The source was PBMCs, collected 14 days after transplant. The CDR3 DNA reads as TGCAGCGTTCCAGGGGGTAGTTATGGCTACACCTTC. It translates to CSVPGGSYGYTF.